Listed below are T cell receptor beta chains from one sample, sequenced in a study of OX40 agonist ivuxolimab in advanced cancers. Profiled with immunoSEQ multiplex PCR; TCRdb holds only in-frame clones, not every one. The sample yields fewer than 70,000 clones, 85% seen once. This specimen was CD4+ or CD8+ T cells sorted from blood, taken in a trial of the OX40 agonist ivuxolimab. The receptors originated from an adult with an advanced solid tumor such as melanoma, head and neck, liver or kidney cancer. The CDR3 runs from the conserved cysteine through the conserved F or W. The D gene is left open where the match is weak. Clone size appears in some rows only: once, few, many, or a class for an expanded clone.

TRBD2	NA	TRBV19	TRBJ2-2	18	TGTGCCAGTAGTAGACAATCGGGACTAGCGGGATACACCGGGGAGCTGTTTTTT	CASSRQSGLAGYTGELFF
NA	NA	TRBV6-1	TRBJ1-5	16	TGTGCCAGCAGTGCCCGGGGCCCGAGGGACAATCAGCCCCAGCATTTT	CASSARGPRDNQPQHF
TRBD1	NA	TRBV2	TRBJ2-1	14	TGTGCCAGCAGTGTACAGGGGGCCTACAATGAGCAGTTCTTC	CASSVQGAYNEQFF
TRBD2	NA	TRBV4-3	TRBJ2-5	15	TGCGCCAGCAGCCAAGAAGCACTAGCGGGGGTGGCCCAGTACTTC	CASSQEALAGVAQYF
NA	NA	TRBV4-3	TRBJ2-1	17	TGCGCCAGCAGCCAAGATCGTGGAGGGGGTAGAATCAATGAGCAGTTCTTC	CASSQDRGGGRINEQFF
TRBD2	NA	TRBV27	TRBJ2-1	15	TGTGCCAGCGCCTCTGGGGCTAGCGGGAATAATGAGCAGTTCTTC	CASASGASGNNEQFF
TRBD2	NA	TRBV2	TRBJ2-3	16	TGTGCCAGCATTCAACTAGCGGGAGGGCCAACAGATACGCAGTATTTT	CASIQLAGGPTDTQYF
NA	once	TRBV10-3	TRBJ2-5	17	TGTGCCATCAGTGAGTCGGGAAGGGGCGGGGTCCGAGAGACCCAGTACTTC	CAISESGRGGVRETQYF
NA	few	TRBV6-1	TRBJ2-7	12	TGTGCCAGCAGTGGCACACCCTACGAGCAGTACTTC	CASSGTPYEQYF
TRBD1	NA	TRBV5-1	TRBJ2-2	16	TGCGCCAGCAGCTTAGGACAGGCCGCGAACACCGGGGAGCTGTTTTTT	CASSLGQAANTGELFF
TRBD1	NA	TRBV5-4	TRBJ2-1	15	TGTGCCAGCAGCTTGTCGGCAGGGGGTGGGGATGAGCAGTTCTTC	CASSLSAGGGDEQFF